The rows below give T cell receptor beta chains drawn from one sample of a study of beta chain features in type 1 diabetes. Clones were sequenced by immunoSEQ multiplex PCR, and TCRdb holds only the in-frame ones, with some missing. Of roughly 50,000 clones listed, 35% to 50% were seen once; the top ten hold 1.4%. Sequencing was done on a sample of Tregs from blood. These receptor sequences come from a man aged 30-40 years with type 1 diabetes. The CDR3 runs from the conserved cysteine through the conserved F or W. D genes are given only for firm matches. Clone size is shown for a subset of rows, as once, few, many or a class of expanded clone.

v_call	cdr3_length	d_call	j_call	clone_size	cdr3_aa	cdr3_nt
TRBV2	13	.	TRBJ2-7	.	CASSEEWAHEQYF	TGTGCCAGCAGTGAAGAGTGGGCGCACGAGCAGTACTTC
TRBV15	15	.	TRBJ2-4	few	CATSRDQGFKNIQYF	TGTGCCACCAGCAGAGATCAGGGATTCAAAAACATTCAGTACTTC
TRBV6-6	13	.	TRBJ2-5	.	CASNGVQEETQYF	TGTGCCAGCAACGGGGTTCAAGAAGAGACCCAGTACTTC
TRBV5-1	15	TRBD2	TRBJ2-7	few	CASSLGSGGLYEQYF	TGCGCCAGCAGCCTAGGGAGCGGGGGTCTATACGAGCAGTACTTC
TRBV19	14	TRBD1	TRBJ1-2	.	CASNGQGANYGYTF	TGTGCCAGTAATGGACAGGGGGCGAACTATGGCTACACCTTC
TRBV19	14	.	TRBJ2-5	few	CASSIYPQDGTQYF	TGTGCCAGTAGTATATACCCACAGGACGGGACCCAGTACTTC
TRBV10-3	13	TRBD2	TRBJ2-1	.	CALGAGGGNEQFF	TGTGCCCTGGGTGCGGGGGGGGGCAATGAGCAGTTCTTC
TRBV6-5	15	.	TRBJ1-1	.	CASSVQRQANTEAFF	TGTGCCAGCAGTGTCCAGCGACAGGCCAACACTGAAGCTTTCTTT
TRBV28	15	.	TRBJ2-3	.	CASTRGDLNTDTQYF	TGTGCCAGCACGCGGGGAGATTTAAACACAGATACGCAGTATTTT
TRBV18	15	.	TRBJ2-5	once	CASSPPSQGAETQYF	TGTGCCAGCTCACCTCCATCGCAGGGTGCGGAGACCCAGTACTTC
TRBV11-1	15	TRBD1	TRBJ2-1	few	CATIVRGSSYNEQFF	TGTGCCACCATCGTCAGGGGGAGCTCCTACAATGAGCAGTTCTTC
TRBV29-1	11	.	TRBJ1-2	.	CSAVYQNGYTF	TGCAGCGCCGTCTACCAAAATGGCTACACCTTC
TRBV10-3	13	.	TRBJ1-2	few	CAISETREIGYTF	TGTGCCATCAGTGAGACGCGTGAAATCGGCTACACCTTC
TRBV7-2	15	TRBD1	TRBJ2-6	few	CASSSTGAGANVLTF	TGTGCCAGCAGCTCTACAGGGGCTGGGGCCAACGTCCTGACTTTC
TRBV6-1	17	.	TRBJ2-4	.	CASSEVGAGAAKNIQYF	TGTGCCAGCAGTGAAGTGGGGGCGGGAGCGGCCAAAAACATTCAGTACTTC
TRBV5-1	18	TRBD2	TRBJ2-7	.	CASSLAVLAGSSSYEQYF	TGCGCCAGCAGCTTGGCCGTACTAGCGGGAAGCTCCTCCTACGAGCAGTACTTC
TRBV28	12	.	TRBJ2-1	few	CATGQSGGEQFF	TGTGCCACGGGACAATCGGGGGGTGAGCAGTTCTTC
TRBV5-1	14	.	TRBJ1-4	.	CASSPDGINEKLFF	TGCGCCAGCAGCCCGGACGGGATTAATGAAAAACTGTTTTTT
TRBV15	14	.	TRBJ2-6	.	CATSRQAGANVLTF	TGTGCCACCAGCAGGCAGGCTGGGGCCAACGTCCTGACTTTC
TRBV27	13	.	TRBJ1-1	few	CASSFAISTEAFF	TGTGCCAGCAGCTTTGCGATAAGCACTGAAGCTTTCTTT
TRBV6-1	14	TRBD1	TRBJ1-1	.	CASSRDRGDTEAFF	TGTGCCAGCAGTCGGGACAGGGGAGACACTGAAGCTTTCTTT
TRBV4-3	14	.	TRBJ1-5	.	CASSRESENQPQHF	TGCGCCAGCAGCCGGGAGAGTGAGAATCAGCCCCAGCATTTT
TRBV28	17	TRBD1	TRBJ2-1	few	CASSPTPTGASYNEQFF	TGTGCCAGCAGTCCGACCCCTACAGGGGCTTCCTACAATGAGCAGTTCTTC
TRBV28	15	TRBD1	TRBJ2-7	.	CASSLMGQGLFKQYF	TGTGCCAGCAGTTTAATGGGACAGGGTCTTTTCAAGCAGTACTTC
TRBV4-2	17	.	TRBJ2-6	few	CASSQDLTGSGANVLTF	TGTGCCAGCAGCCAAGATCTGACGGGTTCTGGGGCCAACGTCCTGACTTTC
TRBV7-2	17	TRBD2	TRBJ2-1	few	CASSTPRLAGGYNEQFF	TGTGCCAGCAGCACGCCCCGACTAGCGGGAGGCTACAATGAGCAGTTCTTC
TRBV28	12	TRBD2	TRBJ2-7	.	CASREGIGEQYF	TGTGCCAGCCGGGAGGGGATCGGCGAGCAGTACTTC
TRBV28	15	TRBD1	TRBJ1-1	.	CASTSSGQGNTEAFF	TGTGCCAGTACTTCATCGGGACAGGGGAACACTGAAGCTTTCTTT
TRBV7-3	14	TRBD1	TRBJ1-1	.	CASSSDRARPEAFF	TGTGCCAGCAGCTCAGACAGGGCAAGACCTGAAGCTTTCTTT
TRBV18	14	TRBD1	TRBJ1-1	.	CASSGQGLVYEAFF	TGTGCCAGCTCAGGACAGGGATTGGTTTATGAAGCTTTCTTT
TRBV30	10	.	TRBJ2-7	.	CAWQDYEQYF	TGTGCCTGGCAGGATTACGAGCAGTACTTC
TRBV11-2	15	.	TRBJ2-7	few	CASSYSELPTYEQYF	TGTGCCAGCAGCTACTCCGAGTTGCCCACCTACGAGCAGTACTTC
TRBV6-6	15	.	TRBJ2-1	.	CAGAFGGIGGNEQFF	TGTGCCGGGGCCTTTGGCGGGATTGGCGGCAATGAGCAGTTCTTC
TRBV28	15	TRBD2	TRBJ2-1	.	CASSGSGSSYNEQFF	TGTGCCAGCAGCGGTAGCGGGAGCTCCTACAATGAGCAGTTCTTC
TRBV19	15	TRBD2	TRBJ2-5	.	CASSGSGRAVETQYF	TGTGCCAGTAGTGGGAGCGGGAGGGCCGTAGAGACCCAGTACTTC
TRBV10-2	15	TRBD2	TRBJ2-7	.	CASSSVAGGPYEQYF	TGCGCCAGCAGTTCAGTAGCGGGAGGGCCCTACGAGCAGTACTTC
TRBV16	13	.	TRBJ2-2	.	CASSEGNTGELFF	TGTGCCAGCTCTGAGGGGAACACCGGGGAGCTGTTTTTT
TRBV7-9	14	.	TRBJ1-1	.	CASSLDLGQRGAFF	TGTGCCAGCAGCTTAGACTTAGGGCAGAGAGGGGCTTTCTTT
TRBV18	14	TRBD1	TRBJ2-5	few	CASSPGTAGETQYF	TGTGCCAGCTCACCAGGGACAGCTGGGGAGACCCAGTACTTC
TRBV4-3	15	TRBD1	TRBJ2-1	.	CASSHSGQGMNEQFF	TGCGCCAGCAGCCACTCGGGACAGGGGATGAATGAGCAGTTCTTC
TRBV7-9	14	.	TRBJ2-5	many	CASSYGVSGETQYF	TGTGCCAGCAGCTACGGGGTATCGGGAGAGACCCAGTACTTC
TRBV5-6	15	.	TRBJ2-5	few	CASSWRTGLQETQYF	TGTGCCAGCAGCTGGCGGACGGGACTCCAAGAGACCCAGTACTTC
TRBV28	16	TRBD2	TRBJ2-1	.	CASGGTSGPTYNEQFF	TGTGCCAGCGGAGGGACTAGCGGGCCTACCTACAATGAGCAGTTCTTC
TRBV7-8	15	.	TRBJ2-2	.	CASSFSGQNTGELFF	TGTGCCAGCAGCTTTTCGGGACAGAACACCGGGGAGCTGTTTTTT
TRBV5-1	15	.	TRBJ2-1	.	CASSFSGPSYNEQFF	TGCGCCAGCAGCTTTAGCGGACCCTCCTACAATGAGCAGTTCTTC
TRBV20-1	11	.	TRBJ2-7	.	CSARYNYEQYF	TGCAGTGCTAGATATAACTACGAGCAGTACTTC
TRBV6-1	13	TRBD1	TRBJ2-5	.	CASIGTGVVWQYF	TGTGCCAGCATAGGGACAGGGGTCGTCTGGCAGTACTTC
TRBV5-4	18	TRBD2	TRBJ2-5	.	CASSLVYGATSPKETQYF	TGTGCCAGCAGCTTGGTGTACGGGGCGACTAGCCCCAAAGAGACCCAGTACTTC
TRBV19	13	TRBD1	TRBJ1-2	.	CASTRQGSYGYTF	TGTGCCAGTACCAGACAGGGCAGTTATGGCTACACCTTC
TRBV7-9	15	TRBD2	TRBJ2-5	.	CASSSNSAGGETQYF	TGTGCCAGCAGCTCTAACTCGGCGGGAGGGGAGACCCAGTACTTC
TRBV5-1	13	.	TRBJ1-2	.	CASSLEAPYGYTF	TGCGCCAGCAGCTTGGAAGCGCCCTATGGCTACACCTTC
TRBV4-1	15	TRBD2	TRBJ2-7	.	CASGLGTSGFYEQYF	TGCGCCAGCGGCCTGGGGACTAGCGGTTTCTACGAGCAGTACTTC
TRBV29-1	14	.	TRBJ2-1	few	CSVSKGTSYNEQFF	TGCAGCGTCTCCAAGGGGACTTCCTACAATGAGCAGTTCTTC
TRBV7-9	14	TRBD2	TRBJ2-5	once	CASSLTSDLGTQYF	TGTGCCAGCAGCCTAACTAGCGATTTGGGGACCCAGTACTTC
TRBV6-5	15	.	TRBJ2-7	.	CASSSALTAYYEQYF	TGTGCCAGCAGTTCCGCCCTGACTGCCTACTACGAGCAGTACTTC